These 31 T cell receptor beta chains share one sample of origin, sequenced in a study of vaccination effects on CD4 cells after COVID-19. Expansion of antigen-specific CD4+ T cells with viral peptide pools was carried out by the ViraFEST assay before sequencing. Culture proceeded for 10 days, and CD4+ T cells were then isolated. It was two doses of either the BNT162b2 or mRNA-1273 vaccine that participants received. Profiled with immunoSEQ multiplex PCR; TCRdb holds only in-frame clones, not every one. The sample contains 25,000 to 35,000 clones, almost 75% of which appear only once. What these receptors recognize is not known. Sequenced here: CD4+ T cells from PBMCs cultured with HCoV-229E spike peptides, sampled after COVID-19 vaccination. These receptors were taken from a human donor who received a COVID-19 vaccine.

This clone was observed a handful of times. This chain links TRBV12-3 or TRBV12-4 with TRBJ1-1; D not certain. This CDR3 spans 13 amino acids. V lost 6 bases and J 3 bases, leaving 11 bases between the germline ends. CDR3 coding DNA: TGTGCCAGCAGCCCCTTTGGGGACACTGAAGCTTTCTTT. This translates into CASSPFGDTEAFF.

V gene TRBV5-1 combines with J gene TRBJ1-6; no clear D gene. The germline V and J ends were trimmed by 9 bases and 10 bases, with 20 bases remaining between them. From germline, CDR1 is SGHRS and CDR2 YFSETQ. The CDR3 totals 14 residues. CDR3 nucleotides: TGCGCCACGCGCCGGGGAACCCCCAGCTCACCCCTCCACTTT. This sequence encodes CATRRGTPSSPLHF.

This chain uses TRBV4-2 with TRBJ2-1; no definite D call. CDR3 length equals 15 residues. V was clipped by 1 base and J by 10 bases, with 17 bases between them. Looked up from germline, CDR1 is LGHNA and CDR2 is YNFKEQ. The CDR3 sequence is CASSQAKGTQWEQFF. Here the CDR3 DNA reads TGTGCCAGCAGCCAAGCCAAGGGCACCCAATGGGAGCAGTTCTTC.

Judged by abundance, this clone is medium-sized. V and J are TRBV2 and TRBJ1-5, with D possibly matching TRBD1 (5 bases). V shed 4 bases and J shed 3 bases, with 13 bases lying between them. Germline V lookup: CDR1 SNHLY, CDR2 FYNNEI. This CDR3 has 15 amino acids. CDR3 residues: CASSGLGASNQPQHF. CDR3 nucleotides: TGTGCCAGCAGTGGGCTTGGGGCCTCCAATCAGCCCCAGCATTTT.

The V and J genes are TRBV3-1 (or the pseudogene TRBV3-2) and TRBJ1-1, with D possibly being TRBD1 (6 bases). The CDR3 runs 16 residues. V was pared by 1 base and J by 0 bases, with 12 bases between. Germline V lookup: CDR1 LGHDT, CDR2 YNNKEL (reference sequence). For the CDR3, the DNA is TGTGCCAGCAGCCAAGGCGGGGGGGCATTGAACACTGAAGCTTTCTTT. The encoded protein is CASSQGGGALNTEAFF.

The chain employs TRBV6-5 and TRBJ1-4; TRBD1 matches 8 bases. The length of the CDR3 is 13 residues. CDR1 and CDR2 (germline): MNHEY, SVGAGI. Trimming removed 7 bases from V and 10 bases from J; junction bases left unmatched: 8. The CDR3 sequence is CASMARGQGKLFF. CDR3 bases: TGTGCCAGCATGGCCAGGGGGCAGGGAAAACTGTTTTTT.

The chain employs TRBV6-5 and TRBJ1-2, with 7 bases that match TRBD1. The CDR3 runs 15 residues. From germline, CDR1 is MNHEY and CDR2 SVGAGI. With V trimmed by 6 bases and J by 2 bases, 9 bases remained unmatched. In DNA, the CDR3 is TGTGCCAGCAGCTCACCCGGACAGGCCAACTATGGCTACACCTTC. It codes for CASSSPGQANYGYTF.

V is TRBV12-3 or TRBV12-4 and J is TRBJ1-2; no clear D gene. The CDR3 length is 13 residues. Trimming stripped 7 bases from V and 0 bases from J, with 9 bases between. The CDR3 bases are TGTGCCAGCACCCCCACCACTAACTATGGCTACACCTTC. Its protein is CASTPTTNYGYTF.

The rearrangement uses TRBV10-3 and TRBJ1-1; 9 bases line up with TRBD1. V lost 7 bases and J lost 5; bases outside the gene matches: 8. The length of the CDR3 is 14 residues. CDR1 ENHRY and CDR2 SYGVKD come from the germline V gene. The DNA for the CDR3 is TGTGCCATCACCCCGCGACAGGGGGGAACTGAAGCTTTCTTT. Translation: CAITPRQGGTEAFF.

The chain recombines TRBV3-1 (or the pseudogene TRBV3-2) with TRBJ2-2; possibly TRBD2 for D (6 bases). Germline V gives CDR1 LGHDT, CDR2 YNNKEL (reference sequence). V was trimmed by 8 bases and J by 3 bases, leaving 7 bases between them. The CDR3 length is 12 residues. The CDR3 DNA follows: TGTGCCAGCGGGGGGTACACCGGGGAGCTGTTTTTT. Translation gives CASGGYTGELFF.

The chain has TRBV29-1 and TRBJ2-5; a weak D match, TRBD1 (7 bases). Germline CDR1 and CDR2: SQVTM and ANQGSEA. This CDR3 is built from 12 residues. Trimming cost V 6 bases and J 8 bases, with 16 bases left between them. In nucleotides, the CDR3 is TGCAGCGTGACAGGGACTGATGCTACCCAGTACTTC. Protein: CSVTGTDATQYF.

The rearrangement links TRBV25-1 to TRBJ1-1, with a possible D match to TRBD1 (5 bases). Germline V gene sequence: CDR1 MGHDK, CDR2 SYGVNS. The CDR3 is made up of 16 amino acids. V lost 0 bases to trimming and J lost 1 base, with 12 bases between them. This CDR3 is CASSEYPGAGNTEAFF. The CDR3, as DNA: TGTGCCAGCAGTGAATACCCTGGGGCAGGGAACACTGAAGCTTTCTTT.

V is TRBV7-9 and J is TRBJ1-2; D not resolved. The CDR3 contains 14 residues. Deletions cut 5 bases from V and 4 bases from J, with 14 bases between. CDR1 SEHNR and CDR2 FQNEAQ come from the germline V gene (reference sequence). The CDR3 DNA reads as TGTGCCAGCAGCCCGGACGAAGTAAGCTATGGCTACACCTTC. This sequence encodes CASSPDEVSYGYTF.

This chain connects TRBV2 to TRBJ2-2; 9 nucleotides agree with TRBD2. This CDR3 has 16 residues. CDR1 and CDR2 (germline): SNHLY, FYNNEI. The J segment lost 6 bases and the V segment lost 0 bases, leaving 5 bases of the junction unmatched. The CDR3 DNA follows: TGTGCCAGCAGTGAAGCTAGCGGGAGCGGAGCCGGGGAGCTGTTTTTT. Its translation: CASSEASGSGAGELFF.

The gene calls are TRBV18 and TRBJ1-5, with D unclear. The CDR3 is 15 amino acids. Trimming left V 6 bases short and J 1 base short, with 13 bases between. Germline CDR1 reads KGHSH; CDR2 reads LQKENI. This CDR3 is CASSASRTSNQPQHF. The CDR3 DNA reads TGTGCCAGCTCGGCAAGTCGAACGAGCAATCAGCCCCAGCATTTT.

In this sample, this clone turned up a few times. The rearrangement uses TRBV19 and TRBJ2-1, with a possible D match to TRBD2 (5 bases). The CDR3 has 15 residues. CDR1 and CDR2 (germline): LNHDA, SQIVND (reference sequence). With 3 bases removed from V and 4 bases from J, the gap between germline ends came to 13 bases. CDR3 amino acids: CASSIGGSVYNEQFF. The CDR3 bases are TGTGCCAGTAGTATCGGTGGGAGCGTATACAATGAGCAGTTCTTC. Full variable domain (remainder filled in from reference TRBV19 and TRBJ2-1): DGGITQSPKYLFRKEGQNVTLSCEQNLNHDAMYWYRQDPGQGLRLIYYSQIVNDFQKGDIAEGYSVSREKKESFPLTVTSAQKNPTAFYLCASSIGGSVYNEQFFGPGTRLTVL.

The V gene is TRBV11-2, the J gene TRBJ2-1, with a tentative D call TRBD1 (6 bases). The CDR3 covers 12 residues. The ends were cut back, 5 bases at V and 12 bases at J, with 14 bases in the middle. Germline assignment: CDR1 SGHAT and CDR2 FQNNGV. The CDR3 nucleotides read TGTGCCAGCAGCCCTATAACAGGGTGGCAGTTCTTC. The encoded protein is CASSPITGWQFF.

The genes are TRBV7-9 and TRBJ2-1; 9 bases agree with TRBD2. The germline CDR1 and CDR2 sequences are SEHNR and FQNEAQ (reference sequence). V lost 5 bases and J lost 3; bases outside the gene matches: 5. The CDR3 contains 15 residues. This CDR3 is CASSHRLADYNEQFF. Here the CDR3 DNA reads TGTGCCAGCAGCCACCGACTAGCGGACTACAATGAGCAGTTCTTC. The variable domain in full, with the rest retrieved from reference TRBV7-9 and TRBJ2-1, is DTGVSQNPRHKITKRGQNVTFRCDPISEHNRLYWYRQTLGQGPEFLTYFQNEAQLEKSRLLSDRFSAERPKGSFSTLEIQRTEQGDSAMYLCASSHRLADYNEQFFGPGTRLTVL.

This chain joins TRBV20-1 and TRBJ2-5; 8 nucleotides line up with TRBD1. This CDR3 contains 13 residues. V dropped 3 bases and J dropped 7; count of bases not matched to a gene: 7. Looked up from germline, CDR1 is DFQATT and CDR2 is SNEGSKA (reference sequence). In DNA form, the CDR3 reads TGCAGTGCTAGTCAGGGGGCTGAGGGGACCCAGTACTTC. It yields the protein CSASQGAEGTQYF.

Only one count was recorded for this clone. CDR3 in DNA: TGCGCCAGCAGCTTGTTGAGGGGACACGCATTGTATTTT. Its translation is CASSLLRGHALYF. The rearrangement links TRBV5-1 to TRBJ2-3; the D gene is possibly TRBD1 (6 bases). Trimming pared 1 base from V and 14 bases from J, leaving 17 bases between. The CDR3 extends over 13 amino acids. Germline V gene sequence: CDR1 SGHRS, CDR2 YFSETQ.

J is TRBJ2-1 and V is TRBV9, with D possibly TRBD1 on 6 matching bases. CDR1 is SGDLS, CDR2 YYNGEE, per germline. The CDR3 runs to 16 residues. V was shortened by 0 bases and J by 2 bases, with 12 bases between the two germline ends. The CDR3 nucleotides read TGTGCCAGCAGCGTAGGAACCCAGGGGACCTACAATGAGCAGTTCTTC. Translation gives CASSVGTQGTYNEQFF. Based on the CDR3 plus reference TRBV9 and TRBJ2-1, the full variable domain is DSGVTQTPKHLITATGQRVTLRCSPRSGDLSVYWYQQSLDQGLQFLIQYYNGEERAKGNILERFSAQQFPDLHSELNLSSLELGDSALYFCASSVGTQGTYNEQFFGPGTRLTVL.

The V gene is TRBV6-6, the J gene TRBJ2-2; 11 nucleotides line up with TRBD1. The CDR3 is 14 residues long. Unmatched junction bases numbered 5, after V lost 7 bases and J lost 7 bases. Germline-derived CDR1 and CDR2 are MNHNY and SVGAGI (reference sequence). The CDR3 is CASNGQGAGGELFF. DNA of the CDR3: TGTGCCAGCAACGGACAGGGGGCGGGCGGGGAGCTGTTTTTT.

The chain is built from TRBV6-5 and TRBJ2-3; D uncertain. The V end was cut by 8 bases, the J end by 6 bases, with 9 bases between. The CDR3 loop spans 11 amino acids. From germline, CDR1 is MNHEY and CDR2 SVGAGI. The CDR3 loop is CASRPVDTQYF. The CDR3 region has the DNA TGTGCCAGCCGTCCTGTGGATACGCAGTATTTT.

This clone was detected only a few times. The chain has TRBV7-9 and TRBJ2-3; D tentatively fits TRBD1 or TRBD2 (5 bases each). CDR3 length: 13 amino acids. Germline V gene lookup returns CDR1 SEHNR and CDR2 FQNEAQ (reference sequence). Trimming left V 8 bases short and J 4 bases short, with 13 bases between. CDR3 sequence: CASWFRGADTQYF. The CDR3 DNA reads as TGTGCCAGCTGGTTTAGGGGAGCAGATACGCAGTATTTT.

This chain connects TRBV29-1 to TRBJ2-1; possible D gene TRBD2, 6 bases. The V and J ends lost 4 bases and 9 bases respectively, with 16 bases between them. CDR1 is SQVTM, CDR2 ANQGSEA, per germline. CDR3 length: 13 amino acids. CDR3 in amino acids: CSVAGLTGVEQFF. The DNA of the CDR3 is TGCAGCGTTGCGGGACTTACCGGGGTTGAGCAGTTCTTC.

The chain has TRBV3-1 (or the pseudogene TRBV3-2) and TRBJ2-7; 9 bases line up with TRBD2. CDR1 and CDR2 (germline): LGHDT, YNNKEL (reference sequence). Trimming cost V 1 base and J 6 bases; bases outside gene matches: 7. The CDR3 has 15 amino acids. In DNA form, the CDR3 reads TGTGCCAGCAGCCAAGTCTGGCGGGAGGGCCGCGAGCAGTACTTC. Its protein product is CASSQVWREGREQYF.

The rearrangement joins TRBV30 to TRBJ1-2; the match to TRBD1 covers 8 bases. This CDR3 has 13 amino acids. V gave up 0 bases and J gave up 7 bases; unmatched junction bases: 4. CDR1 GTSNPN and CDR2 SVGIG come from the germline V gene (reference sequence). DNA of the CDR3: TGTGCCTGGAGTGTCGCCAGGGGGCTTGGCTACACCTTC. Encoded protein: CAWSVARGLGYTF.

The chain is built from TRBV24-1 and TRBJ2-3, with D possibly matching TRBD2 (6 bases). Looked up from germline, CDR1 is KGHDR and CDR2 is SFDVKD. V shed 4 bases and J shed 8 bases, with 12 bases lying between them. This CDR3 is built from 13 residues. The chain's CDR3 is CATSDREWGTQYF. The CDR3 bases are TGTGCCACCAGTGACCGGGAGTGGGGTACGCAGTATTTT.

The J gene is TRBJ2-1, the V gene TRBV5-1; possibly TRBD1 for D (5 bases). The CDR3 is made up of 20 amino acids. V was clipped by 4 bases and J by 3 bases, with 29 bases between them. The germline gives CDR1 SGHRS, CDR2 YFSETQ. The CDR3 bases are TGCGCCAGCAGCCCCCTTTATATAAGGACACTCAAAAGGGACTACAATGAGCAGTTCTTC. The encoded protein is CASSPLYIRTLKRDYNEQFF. The full variable domain, its missing parts supplied by reference TRBV5-1 and TRBJ2-1, is KAGVTQTPRYLIKTRGQQVTLSCSPISGHRSVSWYQQTPGQGLQFLFEYFSETQRNKGNFPGRFSGRQFSNSRSEMNVSTLELGDSALYLCASSPLYIRTLKRDYNEQFFGPGTRLTVL.

V is TRBV15 and J is TRBJ1-4; TRBD1 aligns across 9 bases. V was pared by 5 bases and J by 4 bases, with 14 bases of the junction left unmatched. The germline V gene encodes CDR1 LNHNV and CDR2 YYDKDF (reference sequence). This CDR3 is 18 amino acids long. The CDR3 bases are TGTGCCACCAGCCCTAGGGGGACAGGGATGTATTTTAATGAAAAACTGTTTTTT. Protein sequence: CATSPRGTGMYFNEKLFF.

This chain connects TRBV12-3 or TRBV12-4 to TRBJ2-3, with no clear D. V was cut by 3 bases and J by 5 bases, with 9 bases left in between. CDR3 length: 13 amino acids. The CDR3 coding sequence is TGTGCCAGCAGTTTCCAGATCGGAGATACGCAGTATTTT. Encoded protein: CASSFQIGDTQYF.